These T cell receptor beta chains were read from a single sample in a study of cytomegalovirus exposure and HLA in healthy donors. The protocol was immunoSEQ multiplex PCR, while the TCRdb copy is restricted to in-frame clones and leaves out a portion. The table records some 160,000 clones, around 85% of them present only once. Sequencing used PBMCs. The origin of the receptors is a male donor in good health and CMV-seronegative. CDR3s include the opening cysteine and the closing phenylalanine or tryptophan. The order of the fields is clone size, V gene, CDR3 protein. Clone size is given for some rows only: seen once, a few or many times, or a class if the clone is expanded.

size: .; V: TRBV5-1; CDR3: CASSLLDRTYEQYF
size: few; V: TRBV7-6; CDR3: CASSLGAYSDTQYF
size: once; V: TRBV6-1; CDR3: CASRTGGSGNTIYF
size: .; V: TRBV5-1; CDR3: CASSPWSPGDNEQFF
size: once; V: TRBV10-3; CDR3: CAISVGLMNTEAFF
size: .; V: TRBV18; CDR3: CASSPPSGLNTEAFF
size: .; V: TRBV7-2; CDR3: CASSLVAPPENSPLHF
size: .; V: TRBV9; CDR3: CASSVRIQETQYF
size: .; V: TRBV27; CDR3: CASGSFNYGYTF
size: once; V: TRBV5-5; CDR3: CASSFSAEAFF
size: once; V: TRBV9; CDR3: CASGPSRGYGYTF
size: .; V: TRBV29-1; CDR3: CSVGETGVNGYTF
size: .; V: TRBV4-3; CDR3: CASSQVGPGQGNSPLHF
size: .; V: TRBV5-1; CDR3: CASSLQGDYTF
size: .; V: TRBV5-1; CDR3: CASSLRTDNSPLHF
size: .; V: TRBV9; CDR3: CASSVEGQGRGETQYF
size: .; V: TRBV9; CDR3: CASSDRGRTGELFF
size: .; V: TRBV7-2; CDR3: CASSLNPGAGEQYF
size: .; V: TRBV5-1; CDR3: CASSLGQTGDYGYTF
size: .; V: TRBV5-1; CDR3: CASSAMRGAETQYF
size: few; V: TRBV14; CDR3: CASSQGQRIGYTF
size: once; V: TRBV5-1; CDR3: CASSEFRNTGELFF
size: .; V: TRBV7-8; CDR3: CASSLVKGGAYEQYF
size: .; V: TRBV12-5; CDR3: CASGLSGQREAFF
size: .; V: TRBV19; CDR3: CASSMGTGTGNNIQYF
size: .; V: TRBV5-1; CDR3: CASSLIQGNTEAFF